What follows are 18 T cell receptor beta chains derived from one specimen sequenced in a study of OX40 agonist ivuxolimab in advanced cancers. Profiling relied on immunoSEQ multiplex PCR, and the TCRdb table lists in-frame clones only, not all of them. The data contain tens of thousands of clones, 85% to 90% of them seen just once; the ten biggest clones take up 9.5% to 13%. Sequencing was performed on CD4+ or CD8+ T cells sorted from blood, taken in a trial of the OX40 agonist ivuxolimab. These receptors originate from an adult with an advanced solid tumor such as melanoma, head and neck, liver or kidney cancer.

V and J are TRBV6-6 and TRBJ1-2; 7 bases match TRBD1. Unmatched junction bases numbered 0, after V lost 4 bases and J lost 7 bases. The CDR3 runs to 11 residues. CDR1 is MNHNY and CDR2 is SVGAGI in the germline V gene (reference sequence). The CDR3 here is CASSSGGGYTF. The CDR3 nucleotides read TGTGCCAGCAGTTCAGGGGGTGGCTACACCTTC.

The rearrangement joins TRBV9 to TRBJ2-2, with 7 bases lining up with TRBD1. J lost 2 bases, V lost 3 bases, and 4 bases had no gene match. The CDR3 spans 15 residues. The germline CDR1 and CDR2 sequences are SGDLS and YYNGEE. The DNA for the CDR3 is TGTGCCAGCAGCGCCAGGGGGAGTAACACCGGGGAGCTGTTTTTT. Its protein product is CASSARGSNTGELFF. Filled out from reference TRBV9 and TRBJ2-2, the complete variable domain reads DSGVTQTPKHLITATGQRVTLRCSPRSGDLSVYWYQQSLDQGLQFLIQYYNGEERAKGNILERFSAQQFPDLHSELNLSSLELGDSALYFCASSARGSNTGELFFGEGSRLTVL.

J is TRBJ2-7 and V is TRBV28, with no clear D. CDR3 length: 13 residues. Per germline, CDR1 MDHEN and CDR2 SYDVKM. V gave up 10 bases and J gave up 2 bases, with 15 bases separating them. CDR3 DNA sequence: TGTGCCATCGGCGGCAGGTTAACCTACGAGCAGTACTTC. Its protein is CAIGGRLTYEQYF. Full variable domain (outside the CDR3, taken from reference TRBV28 and TRBJ2-7): DVKVTQSSRYLVKRTGEKVFLECVQDMDHENMFWYRQDPGLGLRLIYFSYDVKMKEKGDIPEGYSVSREKKERFSLILESASTNQTSMYLCAIGGRLTYEQYFGPGTRLTVT.

The chain recombines TRBV5-4 with TRBJ1-1; 8 bases fit TRBD1. With 0 bases clipped from V and 6 bases from J, the junction kept 7 bases outside the gene matches. There are 15 residues in the CDR3. The germline gives CDR1 SGHNT, CDR2 YYREEE (reference sequence). The CDR3 protein is CASSLVDRARPEAFF. For the CDR3, the DNA is TGTGCCAGCAGCTTGGTGGACAGGGCGAGGCCTGAAGCTTTCTTT.

This chain uses TRBV9 with TRBJ2-5, with 8 bases aligning to TRBD2. This CDR3 comprises 15 residues. The V segment lost 3 bases and the J segment 2 bases; nucleotides outside the gene matches: 6. Germline lookup yields CDR1 SGDLS and CDR2 YYNGEE. The chain's CDR3 is CASSEGLGLQETQYF. Written as DNA, the CDR3 is TGTGCCAGCAGCGAGGGACTAGGGCTACAAGAGACCCAGTACTTC. The full variable domain, in which reference TRBV9 and TRBJ2-5 provide the parts outside the CDR3, is DSGVTQTPKHLITATGQRVTLRCSPRSGDLSVYWYQQSLDQGLQFLIQYYNGEERAKGNILERFSAQQFPDLHSELNLSSLELGDSALYFCASSEGLGLQETQYFGPGTRLLVL.

The chain links TRBV6-1 to TRBJ2-3; no clear D gene. CDR1 and CDR2 (germline): MNHNS, SASEGT. This CDR3 is built from 16 residues. Trimming stripped 3 bases from V and 6 bases from J, with 19 bases between. The CDR3 coding sequence is TGTGCCAGCAGTGATCTGTGGGTAGATTCCACGGATACGCAGTATTTT. As protein: CASSDLWVDSTDTQYF.

The chain employs TRBV28 and TRBJ2-7, with D maybe TRBD1 (5 bases). This CDR3 region has 13 residues. Germline values: CDR1 MDHEN, CDR2 SYDVKM. The ends were cut back, 6 bases at V and 5 bases at J, with 14 bases in the middle. The CDR3 bases are TGTGCCAGCAGCTCGTTCAGGGCCAACGAGCAGTACTTC. This gives the protein CASSSFRANEQYF.

The chain is built from TRBV27 and TRBJ2-1; D is possibly TRBD1 or TRBD2 (6 bases each). There are 15 residues in the CDR3. Deletions cut 7 bases from V and 7 bases from J, with 20 bases between. Germline CDR1 is MNHEY and CDR2 is SMNVEV (reference sequence). In DNA form, the CDR3 reads TGTGCCAGCACGCGGACAGAGAGGGGACTTAATGAGCAGTTCTTC. Its protein is CASTRTERGLNEQFF.

The V and J genes are TRBV6-1 and TRBJ2-7, with D possibly being TRBD1 (6 bases). Trimming took 5 bases from V and 3 from J, leaving 17 bases between them. The CDR3 is 15 residues long. In germline, CDR1 is MNHNS, CDR2 SASEGT. For the CDR3, the DNA is TGTGCCAGCAGTCTCCGGGACATGTACTTCTACGAGCAGTACTTC. Translating gives CASSLRDMYFYEQYF.

The J gene is TRBJ1-2, the V gene TRBV6-6, with D perhaps TRBD1 (5 bases). The CDR3 is 14 residues long. The germline CDR1 and CDR2 sequences are MNHNY and SVGAGI (reference sequence). Trimming removed 2 bases from V and 7 bases from J, with 14 bases in between. CDR3 amino acids: CASSYGGEVGGYTF. The CDR3 coding sequence is TGTGCCAGCAGTTACGGAGGGGAGGTTGGTGGCTACACCTTC.

This sequence joins TRBV11-2 and TRBJ1-2; D is uncertain. CDR3 length: 12 residues. CDR1 and CDR2 from the germline V gene are SGHAT and FQNNGV. Deletions cut 2 bases from V and 8 bases from J, with 9 bases between. This CDR3 reads CASSLPSWGYTF. CDR3 in DNA: TGTGCCAGCAGCTTACCCAGTTGGGGCTACACCTTC. The full variable domain, in which reference TRBV11-2 and TRBJ1-2 provide the parts outside the CDR3, is EAGVAQSPRYKIIEKRQSVAFWCNPISGHATLYWYQQILGQGPKLLIQFQNNGVVDDSQLPKDRFSAERLKGVDSTLKIQPAKLEDSAVYLCASSLPSWGYTFGSGTRLTVV.

The V and J genes are TRBV5-1 and TRBJ2-3, with D tentatively TRBD2 (6 bases). Germline CDR1 SGHRS, CDR2 YFSETQ. This CDR3 spans 15 amino acids. V shed 0 bases and J shed 3 bases, with 11 bases lying between them. CDR3 in DNA: TGCGCCAGCAGCTTGGAAGGAGGGCGTACAGATACGCAGTATTTT. Residues: CASSLEGGRTDTQYF.

The chain recombines TRBV16 with TRBJ1-1; 7 bases line up with TRBD1. V shed 3 bases and J 7 bases; nucleotides not matched to a gene: 2. The CDR3 spans 12 residues. Germline CDR1 KGHSY, CDR2 FQNENV. As DNA, the CDR3 is TGTGCCAGCAGCCAGTGGGACAGTGAAGCTTTCTTT. Amino acids: CASSQWDSEAFF.

The rearrangement uses TRBV10-2 and TRBJ2-5, with no clear D. The CDR3 is made up of 13 amino acids. V was pared by 0 bases and J by 1 base, with 3 bases between. CDR1 WSHSY and CDR2 SAAADI come from the germline V gene. Here the CDR3 DNA reads TGCGCCAGCAGTGAGTCCAGCCAAGAGACCCAGTACTTC. Amino acids: CASSESSQETQYF.

The chain combines TRBV16 with TRBJ1-2; D is ambiguous. Per the germline V gene, CDR1 is KGHSY and CDR2 is FQNENV. This CDR3 is built from 15 residues. Trimming stripped 4 bases from V and 6 bases from J, with 18 bases between. The CDR3 region is CASSPTAQKAHGYTF. The DNA of the CDR3 is TGTGCCAGCAGCCCAACGGCGCAGAAGGCCCATGGCTACACCTTC.

The V gene is TRBV29-1, the J gene TRBJ1-2; no definite D call. The CDR3 is 14 residues long. V was shortened by 3 bases and J by 4 bases, with 15 bases between the two germline ends. CDR1 SQVTM and CDR2 ANQGSEA come from the germline V gene. The CDR3 sequence is CSVDLGKGSYGYTF. As DNA, the CDR3 is TGCAGCGTTGATTTAGGAAAAGGAAGCTATGGCTACACCTTC.

The CDR3 region is CASSPQGGETQYF. CDR3 DNA sequence: TGTGCCAGCAGTCCCCAAGGCGGGGAGACCCAGTACTTC. The chain has TRBV27 and TRBJ2-5; D may be TRBD2 (5 bases). The V and J ends lost 5 bases and 5 bases respectively, with 12 bases between them. CDR3 length: 13 residues. The germline V gene has CDR1 MNHEY and CDR2 SMNVEV (reference sequence).

The chain joins TRBV27 to TRBJ2-7; 10 bases map to TRBD1. V trimming: 2 bases; J trimming: 3 bases; junction bases outside the gene matches: 1. The germline gives CDR1 MNHEY, CDR2 SMNVEV (reference sequence). There are 14 residues in the CDR3. The CDR3 here is CASSLGTGVYEQYF. The CDR3 DNA follows: TGTGCCAGCAGTTTAGGGACAGGGGTCTACGAGCAGTACTTC.